The following is a TCR beta chain sequence with its context. A much larger clone lies one base from this, so it may be a read error. TCRdb analysed the 5' RACE reads with MiXCR anew, one entry per CDR3 protein. The sample lists just under 65,000 distinct CDR3 sequences, approximately 23% occurring once. The sequencing input was memory CD4+ T cells sorted from a lymph node. The subset here: memory CD4+ T cells, CD4+CD45RO+CD25-. This clonotype was obtained from a female donor with breast cancer.

CDR3 region: CASSQGGTGTHEQYF. CDR3 nucleotides: TGCGCCAGCAGCCAAGGAGGGACAGGGACCCACGAGCAGTACTTC. The V gene is TRBV4-3, the J gene TRBJ2-7; 9 nucleotides line up with TRBD1. Germline CDR1 LGHNA, CDR2 YSLEER. Trimming at V came to 1 base and at J to 5 bases, leaving 6 bases not matched to a gene. The CDR3 spans 15 residues.